A selection of T cell receptor beta chains follows, all from one sample in a study of shared clonotypes between healthy human individuals. Assay used: immunoSEQ multiplex PCR; TCRdb lists only in-frame clones, some missing. The table shows about 1.1 million clones, with approximately 80% occurring only once. The sequencing input was memory CD4+ T cells from PBMCs. The receptor source for this set is a man younger than 30 in good health. Some clones in this sample may be carry-over from other donors' samples. CDR3s include the opening cysteine and the closing phenylalanine or tryptophan. Clone size is given for some rows only: seen once, a few or many times, or a class if the clone is expanded.

V gene	CDR3 length	clone size	J gene	CDR3 protein
TRBV29-1	11	NA	NA	CSVALDYEQYF
TRBV6-6	13	NA	TRBJ1-4	CASSNPDSPKLFF
TRBV28	14	once	TRBJ1-3	CASSFETFGDTIYF
TRBV28	13	NA	TRBJ2-3	CASSLNAGGTQYF
TRBV30	12	NA	TRBJ1-1	CAWSFDPDRGFF
TRBV28	14	NA	TRBJ2-1	CASSLSGLYNEQFF
TRBV2	16	NA	TRBJ2-7	CASSEFRQGHKYEQYF
TRBV18	15	NA	TRBJ1-4	CASSPRTGEYEKLFF
TRBV7-9	16	once	TRBJ1-5	CASSLDGTSIGGPQHF
TRBV10-3	13	NA	TRBJ2-1	CAISGRERDEQFF
TRBV11-1	16	NA	TRBJ2-3	CASSLGTSGSTDTQYF
TRBV19	13	NA	TRBJ1-5	CASSRTGVQPQHF
TRBV28	14	NA	TRBJ1-2	CASNQVSRAYGYTF
TRBV5-1	14	NA	TRBJ2-7	CASSLQGDSYEQYF
TRBV7-2	17	NA	TRBJ1-2	CASSLLTRTAGVDGYTF
TRBV10-3	15	NA	TRBJ1-1	CAISSVGGRNTEAFF
TRBV28	15	NA	TRBJ1-1	CASSLAGDMNTEAFF
TRBV4-3	17	NA	TRBJ2-4	CASSQVYRQGRKNIQYF
TRBV2	13	NA	TRBJ2-4	CASGRGADVIQYF
TRBV10-1	15	once	TRBJ2-3	CASSESAGVGDTQYF
TRBV4-2	18	once	TRBJ2-5	CASSQALLTSGSRKTQYF
TRBV21-1	18	NA	TRBJ1-2	CASSISGQGDRVNYGYTF
TRBV7-9	14	once	TRBJ2-2	CASSKGYFTGELFF
TRBV11-1	15	NA	TRBJ2-3	CASSSRDRGTDTQYF